A single sample is the source of the 8 T cell receptor beta chains below, sequenced in a study of blood T cells in healthy people across ages. Combining a sample-barcoded 5' primer with a J-beta primer mix, a second PCR ran for roughly 7 to 12 cycles. TCRdb passed the 5' RACE reads through MiXCR, listing each CDR3 protein once. The top ten hold less than 25% of the sample, which has about 730,000 distinct CDR3 sequences, more than 40% seen once. Source material: blood. These TCRs come from a woman aged 55 to 70 in good health.

About this clonotype itself: This may be a read error: a much more frequent sequence differs by one nucleotide. This rearrangement joins TRBV20-1 to TRBJ2-1; the match to TRBD2 covers 14 bases. Germline V gives CDR1 DFQATT, CDR2 SNEGSKA (reference sequence). V shed 5 bases, J shed 7 bases, and the junction held 16 bases outside the gene matches. The CDR3 runs 18 residues. The CDR3 spells CSALGQGTSGGLPNEQFF. DNA of the CDR3: TGCAGTGCTCTGGGACAGGGGACTAGCGGGGGCCTACCTAATGAGCAGTTCTTC.

This clonotype was counted once. The chain has TRBV5-1 and TRBJ2-1; the match to TRBD1 covers 7 bases. The germline V gene encodes CDR1 SGHRS and CDR2 YFSETQ. Germline trimming cut 4 bases from V and 6 bases from J; bases unmatched to any gene: 10. The CDR3 sequence is 15 residues long. In DNA form, the CDR3 reads TGCGCCAGCAGCCCCGGGACAGCGCCCCTCAATGAGCAGTTCTTC. Translation gives CASSPGTAPLNEQFF.

This clonotype appeared a few times. This chain connects TRBV20-1 to TRBJ2-7, with D possibly called TRBD1 or TRBD2 (5 bases each). CDR3 length equals 13 residues. Trimming took off 5 bases at V and 6 bases at J, with 17 bases between the two ends. Germline V gene sequence: CDR1 DFQATT, CDR2 SNEGSKA (reference sequence). Written as DNA, the CDR3 is TGCAGTGCTGGTTCGGGGACGGTCGGCGAGCAGTACTTC. This codes for CSAGSGTVGEQYF.

Ten or more counts support this clonotype. Its ends do not fully match the called genes, so a read error is possible. The rearrangement uses TRBV5-1 and TRBJ2-7, with 9 bases fitting TRBD1. CDR1 is SGHRS and CDR2 is YFSETQ in the germline V gene. This CDR3 is built from 14 residues. The CDR3 spells CASSYGQGTYEQYF. CDR3 nucleotides: TGTGCCAGCAGCTACGGACAGGGGACGTACGAGCAGTACTTC.

The chain links TRBV5-1 to TRBJ2-1; possibly TRBD1 or TRBD2 for D (5 bases each). Between the trimmed V and J ends, which lost 0 bases and 4 bases, there was a span of 23 bases. Germline V gene sequence: CDR1 SGHRS, CDR2 YFSETQ. This CDR3 spans 19 amino acids. The chain's CDR3 is CASSLEPGRPRVVYNEQFF. The CDR3 nucleotides read TGCGCCAGCAGCTTGGAACCGGGACGCCCTCGAGTAGTTTACAATGAGCAGTTCTTC.

The rearrangement joins TRBV9 to TRBJ2-1; a weak D match, TRBD2 (6 bases). CDR3 length: 15 residues. Germline V CDR1 and CDR2: SGDLS, YYNGEE. The V gene lost 0 bases and the J gene lost 5 bases, with 12 bases spanning the gap. The CDR3 DNA reads as TGTGCCAGCAGCGTAGTCGGGAGTTCCCACAATGAGCAGTTCTTC. It encodes CASSVVGSSHNEQFF.

CDR3 nucleotides: TGTGCCTTTACCCCCGGGAGAGACCCAGACGGTGAGCAGTTCTTC. This translates into CAFTPGRDPDGEQFF. This chain joins TRBV30 and TRBJ2-1; TRBD2 might be the D (6 bases). Germline assignment: CDR1 GTSNPN and CDR2 SVGIG (reference sequence). V gave up 7 bases and J gave up 9 bases, with 25 bases separating them. The CDR3 sequence is 15 residues long.

The chain combines TRBV5-1 with TRBJ2-3; D remains ambiguous. This CDR3 has 16 amino acids. V gave up 0 bases and J gave up 2 bases, with 13 bases separating them. Germline V gives CDR1 SGHRS, CDR2 YFSETQ. CDR3: CASSLAATSITDTQYF. The CDR3 DNA sequence: TGCGCCAGCAGCTTGGCAGCGACTTCAATCACAGATACGCAGTATTTT.